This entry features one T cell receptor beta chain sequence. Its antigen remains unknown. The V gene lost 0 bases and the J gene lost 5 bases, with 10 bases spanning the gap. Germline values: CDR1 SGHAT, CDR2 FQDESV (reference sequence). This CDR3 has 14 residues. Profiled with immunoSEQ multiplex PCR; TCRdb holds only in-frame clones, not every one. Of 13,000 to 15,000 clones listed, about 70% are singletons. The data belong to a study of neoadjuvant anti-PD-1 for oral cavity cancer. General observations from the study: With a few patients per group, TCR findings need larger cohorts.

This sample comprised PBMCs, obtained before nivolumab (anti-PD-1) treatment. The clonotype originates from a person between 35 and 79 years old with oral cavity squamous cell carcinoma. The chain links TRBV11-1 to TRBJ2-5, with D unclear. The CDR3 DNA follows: TGTGCCAGCAGCTTAGCGGAGACGAAGGAGACCCAGTACTTC. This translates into CASSLAETKETQYF. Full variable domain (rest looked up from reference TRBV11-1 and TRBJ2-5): EAEVAQSPRYKITEKSQAVAFWCDPISGHATLYWYRQILGQGPELLVQFQDESVVDDSQLPKDRFSAERLKGVDSTLKIQPAELGDSAMYLCASSLAETKETQYFGPGTRLLVL.